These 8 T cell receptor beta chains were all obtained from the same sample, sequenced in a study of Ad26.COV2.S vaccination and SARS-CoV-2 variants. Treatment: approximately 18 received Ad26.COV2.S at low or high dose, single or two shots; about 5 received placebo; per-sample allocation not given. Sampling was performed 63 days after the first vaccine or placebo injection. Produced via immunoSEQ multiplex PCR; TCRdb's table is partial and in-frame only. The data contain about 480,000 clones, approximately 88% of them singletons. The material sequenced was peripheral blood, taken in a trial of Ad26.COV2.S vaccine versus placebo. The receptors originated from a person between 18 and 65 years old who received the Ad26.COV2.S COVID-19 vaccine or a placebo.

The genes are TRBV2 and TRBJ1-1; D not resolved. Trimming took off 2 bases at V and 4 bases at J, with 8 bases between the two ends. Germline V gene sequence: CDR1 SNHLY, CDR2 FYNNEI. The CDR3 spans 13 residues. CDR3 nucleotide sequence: TGTGCCAGCAGTGAATGGCGGGGCACTGAAGCTTTCTTT. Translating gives CASSEWRGTEAFF.

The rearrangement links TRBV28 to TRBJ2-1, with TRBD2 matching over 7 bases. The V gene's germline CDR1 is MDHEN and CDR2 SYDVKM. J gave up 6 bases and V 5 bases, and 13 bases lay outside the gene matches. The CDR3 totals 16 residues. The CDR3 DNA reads TGTGCCAGCAGTCCTACTAGGGAGGGCAGAGGCAATGAGCAGTTCTTC. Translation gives CASSPTREGRGNEQFF.

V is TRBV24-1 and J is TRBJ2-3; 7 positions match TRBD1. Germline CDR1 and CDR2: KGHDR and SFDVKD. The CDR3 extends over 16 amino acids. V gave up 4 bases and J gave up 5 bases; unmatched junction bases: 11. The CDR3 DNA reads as TGTGCCACCAGTGACCCCGGGACAGCCAAGAGAGATACGCAGTATTTT. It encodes CATSDPGTAKRDTQYF.

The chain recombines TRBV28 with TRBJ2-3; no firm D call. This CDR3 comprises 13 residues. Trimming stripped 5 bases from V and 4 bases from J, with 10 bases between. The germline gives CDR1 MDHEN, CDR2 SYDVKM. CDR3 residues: CASSPPAPDTQYF. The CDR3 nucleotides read TGTGCCAGCAGTCCCCCAGCACCAGATACGCAGTATTTT.

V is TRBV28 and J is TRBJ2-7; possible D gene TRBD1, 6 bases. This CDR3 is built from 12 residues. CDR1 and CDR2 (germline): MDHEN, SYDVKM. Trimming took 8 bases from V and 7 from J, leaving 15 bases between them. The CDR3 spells CASREGVREQYF. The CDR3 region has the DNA TGTGCCAGCCGCGAGGGGGTACGGGAGCAGTACTTC.

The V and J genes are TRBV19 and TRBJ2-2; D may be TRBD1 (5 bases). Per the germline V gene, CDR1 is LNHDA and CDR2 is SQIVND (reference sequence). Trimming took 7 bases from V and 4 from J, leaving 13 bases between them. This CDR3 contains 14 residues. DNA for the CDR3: TGTGCCAGTAAACAGAGACAGTTCACCGGGGAGCTGTTTTTT. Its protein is CASKQRQFTGELFF.

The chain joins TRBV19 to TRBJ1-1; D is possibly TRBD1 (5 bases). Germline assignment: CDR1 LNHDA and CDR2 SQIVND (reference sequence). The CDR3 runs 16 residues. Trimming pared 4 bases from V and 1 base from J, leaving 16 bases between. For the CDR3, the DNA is TGTGCCAGTAGTAAAATTACCGGGACTGCGAACACTGAAGCTTTCTTT. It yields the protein CASSKITGTANTEAFF. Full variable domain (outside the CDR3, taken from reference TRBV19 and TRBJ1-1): DGGITQSPKYLFRKEGQNVTLSCEQNLNHDAMYWYRQDPGQGLRLIYYSQIVNDFQKGDIAEGYSVSREKKESFPLTVTSAQKNPTAFYLCASSKITGTANTEAFFGQGTRLTVV.

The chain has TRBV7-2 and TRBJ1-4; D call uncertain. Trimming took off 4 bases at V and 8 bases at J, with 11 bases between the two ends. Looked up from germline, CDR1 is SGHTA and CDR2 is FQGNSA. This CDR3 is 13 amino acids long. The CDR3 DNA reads TGTGCCAGCAGCTCCCAGGTGGGGGAAAAACTGTTTTTT. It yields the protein CASSSQVGEKLFF.